This T cell receptor (beta chain) was identified in a study of shared clonotypes between healthy human individuals. Germline V gives CDR1 MNHEY, CDR2 SVGAGI. V was cut by 0 bases and J by 0 bases, with 10 bases left in between. The CDR3 loop spans 16 amino acids. Genomic DNA of each subset was evenly split across several immunoSEQ plates. Data came from immunoSEQ multiplex PCR; TCRdb stores just in-frame clones and leaves some out. The sample has 1.5 million to 1.9 million clones, 98% seen once. The sequence was obtained from a man aged 25 to 40 in good health. Material for sequencing was naive CD4+ T cells sorted from blood. Indicated subset: CD45RA+ positively selected. The V and J genes are TRBV6-5 and TRBJ2-3; D not certain. The CDR3 is CASSYSNVGSTDTQYF. In DNA, the CDR3 is TGTGCCAGCAGTTACTCGAATGTCGGGAGCACAGATACGCAGTATTTT.